This T cell receptor beta chain was sequenced during a study of blood T cells in healthy people across ages. This CDR3 spans 18 amino acids. The germline CDR1 and CDR2 sequences are LGHNA and YNFKEQ. The use of a sample-barcoded 5' primer and a J-beta primer mix characterized a second PCR of about 6 to 12 cycles. In TCRdb, the 5' RACE reads were re-called with MiXCR into one record per CDR3 protein. The table shows almost 1 million distinct CDR3 sequences, with around 54% occurring only once. A note on this clonotype: Relative to the germline gene, one junction end is altered; a read error may explain this.

V usage is TRBV4-2 and J usage is TRBJ2-5; D possibly corresponds to TRBD1 (6 bases). This receptor was taken from a woman aged 60 to 75 in good health. The sample consisted of blood. The CDR3 here is CASSQDGTGAGDKETQYF. The CDR3 DNA follows: TGTGCCAGCAGTCAAGATGGAACCGGCGCAGGGGATAAAGAGACCCAGTACTTC.